The rows below give T cell receptor beta chains drawn from one sample of a study of blood T cell repertoires in COVID-19. Assay used: immunoSEQ multiplex PCR; TCRdb lists only in-frame clones, some missing. The sample records some 210,000 clones, about 93% being singletons. The sample taken for sequencing was peripheral blood. Every receptor here comes from a man between 60 and 75 years old with COVID-19, enrolled during active disease. The CDR3 runs from the conserved cysteine through the conserved F or W. The order of the fields is V gene, D gene, J gene, CDR3 protein. D genes are given only for firm matches.

>TRBV9|TRBD2|TRBJ2-7
CASSSGTSGSKTYEQYF
>TRBV27|TRBD1|TRBJ2-7
CASRPQGATGEQYF
>TRBV27|-|TRBJ2-2
CASSGPSPNTGELFF
>TRBV21-1|-|TRBJ1-5
CASSRAGGDSNQPQHF
>TRBV19|TRBD1|TRBJ1-3
CASSLWDRRSGNTIYF
>TRBV10-3|TRBD1|TRBJ2-7
CATSPGTEGPYEQYF
>TRBV29-1|-|TRBJ1-1
CSVGGGFEGTEAFF
>TRBV19|-|TRBJ1-2
CASSMPSAGGSGYTF
>TRBV13|-|TRBJ2-5
CASSFSTLQETQYF
>TRBV5-4|TRBD2|TRBJ2-7
CASSPSGGNPYEQYF
>TRBV23-1|-|TRBJ1-4
CASVEGGANEKLFF
>TRBV7-2|TRBD1|TRBJ1-3
CASSQDRGRHSGNTIYF
>TRBV5-4|-|TRBJ2-3
CASSFGGETSTDTQYF
>TRBV5-1|TRBD1|TRBJ2-6
CASSFLTGSGANVLTF
>TRBV7-9|-|TRBJ1-3
CASSLRGGGAGNTIYF
>TRBV2|-|TRBJ2-3
CASSERQGSTDTQYF
>TRBV9|-|TRBJ1-1
CASSVVRDRNTEAFF
>TRBV28|TRBD2|TRBJ2-7
CASSLAGTSVAEQYF
>TRBV7-2|-|TRBJ2-1
CASSLDRGIYNEQFF
>TRBV6-6|-|TRBJ2-7
CASIPKRGDRLAEQYF
>TRBV7-2|-|TRBJ2-6
CASSLGGYSGANVLTF
>TRBV30|-|TRBJ2-2
CAWRAWEDGELFF
>TRBV6-5|TRBD2|TRBJ2-1
CASSYSPAGGYNEQFF
>TRBV6-4|TRBD1|TRBJ1-2
CASSADRGDYGYTF
>TRBV11-2|-|TRBJ2-5
CASSAITSGPGETQYF
>TRBV28|TRBD1|TRBJ1-2
CASSLFRTGTVYGYTF
>TRBV9|TRBD1|TRBJ1-2
CASSVGQGAGYGYTF
>TRBV7-5|-|TRBJ1-1
CARSSRFLTEAFF
>TRBV29-1|-|TRBJ1-2
CSVDRGGDDGYTF
>TRBV6-4|-|TRBJ1-5
CASPCWAPPQHF
>TRBV19|TRBD1|TRBJ1-3
CASSRTGGSSGNTIYF
>TRBV6-1|TRBD1|TRBJ2-7
CASSESGQGSYEQYF
>TRBV9|TRBD1|TRBJ2-5
CASSPGTGRRLETQYF
>TRBV19|TRBD1|TRBJ1-1
CASSFRDRNTEAFF
>TRBV11-2|TRBD1|TRBJ1-2
CASSVGTGDNYGYTF
>TRBV19|TRBD1|TRBJ1-1
CASRSTGEGTEAFF
>TRBV25-1|-|TRBJ1-2
CASSESDGYTF
>TRBV7-2|-|TRBJ1-5
CASSSTGGNQPQHF
>TRBV11-2|-|TRBJ2-7
CASSLVSALFAGSYEQYF
>TRBV6-5|-|TRBJ1-1
CATKVGGIHTEAFF
>TRBV6-1|TRBD1|TRBJ1-4
CASSEIRGTGWEKLFF
>TRBV6-4|-|TRBJ1-6
CASLWGDNSPLHF
>TRBV14|TRBD2|TRBJ2-1
CASRGPLAGGDWGFIDEQFF
>TRBV7-2|TRBD2|TRBJ2-1
CASSYRTSGSGEQFF
>TRBV2|-|TRBJ1-3
CASSGLERNTIYF
>TRBV5-4|TRBD1|TRBJ2-5
CASSFRDSETQYF
>TRBV25-1|TRBD1|TRBJ1-3
CASSRTGTGNTIYF
>TRBV28|-|TRBJ1-2
CASSEIKDYGYTF
>TRBV15|-|TRBJ2-5
CATSRDLFETQYF
>TRBV6-2/TRBV6-3|TRBD2|TRBJ2-7
CASSPRLRGSYEQYF
>TRBV30|TRBD2|TRBJ2-1
CARRLAGRNEQFF
>TRBV5-5|-|TRBJ2-5
CASSPLWTTETQYF
>TRBV7-2|TRBD2|TRBJ2-7
CASSLASGRAEQYF
>TRBV5-4|TRBD2|TRBJ2-2
CASSPYGTSGNTGELFF